The 30 T cell receptor beta chains given below trace back to one sample, sequenced in a study of shared clonotypes between healthy human individuals. The naive CD8 subset, CD45RO-negative cells positively selected for CCR7, excluded terminally differentiated effector memory CD45RA+ cells. Clones were sequenced by immunoSEQ multiplex PCR, and TCRdb holds only the in-frame ones, with some missing. In the table there are millions of clones, roughly 94% of which are singletons. Sequenced sample: naive CD8+ T cells sorted from blood. The receptors originated from a man between 18 and 35 years old in good health.

The chain recombines TRBV7-9 with TRBJ2-2, with D possibly TRBD2 on 6 matching bases. Trimming stripped 3 bases from V and 11 bases from J, with 16 bases between. This CDR3 is built from 14 residues. Germline assignment: CDR1 SEHNR and CDR2 FQNEAQ (reference sequence). For the CDR3, the DNA is TGTGCCAGCAGCTTCCTGGGAGGTGCCGAAGAGCTGTTTTTT. Residues: CASSFLGGAEELFF.

The chain is built from TRBV14 and TRBJ1-1; D remains ambiguous. This CDR3 has 14 residues. The V end lost 1 base, the J end lost 6 bases, and 12 bases lay between the germline ends. CDR1 is SGHDN and CDR2 is FVKESK in the germline V gene. CDR3 sequence: CASSQVGPGAEAFF. CDR3 sequence (DNA): TGTGCCAGCAGCCAAGTAGGGCCCGGCGCTGAAGCTTTCTTT.

The chain employs TRBV7-2 and TRBJ2-7; TRBD1 matches 7 bases. The V gene's germline CDR1 is SGHTA and CDR2 FQGNSA. With V trimmed by 1 base and J by 2 bases, 2 bases remained unmatched. This CDR3 contains 14 residues. CDR3 DNA sequence: TGTGCCAGCAGCTTAGAGCAGGGGGCCTACGAGCAGTACTTC. As protein: CASSLEQGAYEQYF. The whole variable domain, remainder taken from reference TRBV7-2 and TRBJ2-7, is GAGVSQSPSNKVTEKGKDVELRCDPISGHTALYWYRQSLGQGLEFLIYFQGNSAPDKSGLPSDRFSAERTGGSVSTLTIQRTQQEDSAVYLCASSLEQGAYEQYFGPGTRLTVT.

As regards this clone: This sample includes further DNA sequences coding for the same CDR3. J is TRBJ2-1 and V is TRBV9, with 7 bases identical to TRBD2. The CDR3 consists of 15 residues. The germline CDR1 and CDR2 sequences are SGDLS and YYNGEE. V dropped 0 bases and J dropped 2; count of bases not matched to a gene: 2. The CDR3 coding sequence is TGTGCCAGCAGCGTAGGCCTAGCGGCCTACAATGAGCAGTTCTTC. It specifies CASSVGLAAYNEQFF.

In its sample, this clone was seen once. J is TRBJ2-3 and V is TRBV4-3; D gene unclear. Germline V gene sequence: CDR1 LGHNA, CDR2 YSLEER. CDR3 size: 16 residues. V lost 4 bases and J lost 3, with 17 bases in between. The CDR3 spells CASSPGMSTGTDTQYF. The CDR3 DNA sequence: TGCGCCAGCAGCCCTGGTATGTCCACTGGGACAGATACGCAGTATTTT.

The V and J genes are TRBV18 and TRBJ1-5; D gene ambiguous. Between the trimmed V and J ends, which lost 2 bases and 6 bases, there was a span of 8 bases. The CDR3 has 13 residues. The V gene's germline CDR1 is KGHSH and CDR2 LQKENI. In DNA, the CDR3 is TGTGCCAGCTCACCAGGGGATAGTCAGCCCCAGCATTTT. It specifies CASSPGDSQPQHF. The variable domain in full, completed from reference TRBV18 and TRBJ1-5, reads NAGVMQNPRHLVRRRGQEARLRCSPMKGHSHVYWYRQLPEEGLKFMVYLQKENIIDESGMPKERFSAEFPKEGPSILRIQQVVRGDSAAYFCASSPGDSQPQHFGDGTRLSIL.

The chain combines TRBV15 with TRBJ1-4; D unresolved. V was trimmed by 0 bases and J by 4 bases, leaving 9 bases between them. Germline CDR1 LNHNV, CDR2 YYDKDF (reference sequence). This CDR3 region has 15 residues. CDR3 nucleotide sequence: TGTGCCACCAGCAGAGATCAGAGGGTTAATGAAAAACTGTTTTTT. Its protein product is CATSRDQRVNEKLFF.

The rearrangement uses TRBV9 and TRBJ2-6; the D is unclear. Trimming took off 4 bases at V and 0 bases at J, with 14 bases between the two ends. Germline assignment: CDR1 SGDLS and CDR2 YYNGEE. The CDR3 runs 17 residues. The CDR3 nucleotides are TGTGCCAGCAGCCCCTCCGGCACGGGCTCTGGGGCCAACGTCCTGACTTTC. It translates to CASSPSGTGSGANVLTF.

This clone was detected once. The chain couples TRBV9 to TRBJ2-1; 13 bases align to TRBD2. Germline-derived CDR1 and CDR2 are SGDLS and YYNGEE. The CDR3 is 16 amino acids. After removal of 0 bases from V and 9 bases from J, the junction contained 6 bases not matched to a gene. CDR3 sequence reads: CASSVGDGLAGVEQFF. Written as DNA, the CDR3 is TGTGCCAGCAGCGTAGGGGACGGACTAGCGGGAGTTGAGCAGTTCTTC.

This clone appeared a single time. It may be a read error: a sequence one base away is much more abundant. V and J are TRBV18 and TRBJ1-5; 7 nucleotides match TRBD1. Germline lookup yields CDR1 KGHSH and CDR2 LQKENI. CDR3 size: 15 residues. Losses at the gene ends were 3 bases for V and 7 bases for J; bases not matched to a gene: 9. CDR3 bases: TGTGCCAGCTCACCGGGGAACAGGGGCCAACAGCCCCAGCATTTT. It specifies CASSPGNRGQQPQHF.

The V and J genes are TRBV4-1 and TRBJ2-6; D unresolved. This CDR3 comprises 18 residues. Per the germline V gene, CDR1 is MGHRA and CDR2 is YSYEKL. Trimming left V 4 bases short and J 0 bases short, with 16 bases between. DNA of the CDR3: TGCGCCAGCAGCCCCCAAAAGGAGTGGGTCTCTGGGGCCAACGTCCTGACTTTC. It codes for CASSPQKEWVSGANVLTF.

The gene calls are TRBV27 and TRBJ2-7, with 7 bases identical to TRBD2. J lost 3 bases, V lost 5 bases, and 13 bases had no gene match. The CDR3 loop spans 16 amino acids. The germline V gene has CDR1 MNHEY and CDR2 SMNVEV (reference sequence). The CDR3 loop is CASSLAGGGRFYEQYF. CDR3 in DNA: TGTGCCAGCAGTCTGGCAGGCGGGGGTCGTTTCTACGAGCAGTACTTC.

Comments on this clone: In the same sample, other DNA sequences code for this CDR3. V gene TRBV5-4 combines with J gene TRBJ1-5; D unclear. CDR3 size: 13 residues. The ends were cut back, 0 bases at V and 4 bases at J, with 5 bases in the middle. Germline-derived CDR1 and CDR2 are SGHNT and YYREEE (reference sequence). CDR3 region: CASSLAGNQPQHF. The CDR3 DNA follows: TGTGCCAGCAGCTTGGCGGGGAATCAGCCCCAGCATTTT.

The chain couples TRBV11-2 to TRBJ2-3; 12 bases match TRBD2. Trimming removed 0 bases from V and 4 bases from J; junction bases left unmatched: 8. This CDR3 is built from 18 residues. The germline V gene encodes CDR1 SGHAT and CDR2 FQNNGV. The CDR3 sequence is CASSLEASGGAGADTQYF. The DNA of the CDR3 is TGTGCCAGCAGCTTAGAGGCTAGCGGGGGGGCAGGCGCAGATACGCAGTATTTT.

The chain employs TRBV30 and TRBJ2-1, with 9 bases that match TRBD2. The CDR3 loop spans 15 amino acids. Trimming removed 0 bases from V and 7 bases from J; junction bases left unmatched: 7. Germline loops: CDR1 GTSNPN, CDR2 SVGIG (reference sequence). CDR3 sequence (DNA): TGTGCCTGGAGTGTTTTGTCTAGCGGGATAAATGAGCAGTTCTTC. This encodes CAWSVLSSGINEQFF.

The chain uses TRBV7-9 and TRBJ2-2; 8 bases map to TRBD1. V trimming: 5 bases; J trimming: 5 bases; junction bases outside the gene matches: 13. The CDR3 contains 17 residues. Germline assignment: CDR1 SEHNR and CDR2 FQNEAQ (reference sequence). The CDR3 DNA sequence: TGTGCCAGCAGCACCAACCGGGACAGGCCGGGGACCGGGGAGCTGTTTTTT. Its translation: CASSTNRDRPGTGELFF.

This chain joins TRBV2 and TRBJ2-7, with D uncertain. This CDR3 is built from 15 residues. CDR1 is SNHLY, CDR2 FYNNEI, per germline. V dropped 3 bases and J dropped 4 bases, with 16 bases sitting between them. CDR3 protein: CASSDPGSRWYEQYF. CDR3 DNA: TGTGCCAGCAGTGATCCCGGTAGTCGATGGTACGAGCAGTACTTC.

V is TRBV4-1 and J is TRBJ1-2; D remains ambiguous. Germline V gene sequence: CDR1 MGHRA, CDR2 YSYEKL. This CDR3 is built from 14 residues. Trimming pared 0 bases from V and 4 bases from J, leaving 9 bases between. CDR3: CASSQDMDTYGYTF. Here the CDR3 DNA reads TGCGCCAGCAGCCAAGATATGGATACCTATGGCTACACCTTC.

The J gene is TRBJ2-7, the V gene TRBV4-1; 8 nucleotides align to TRBD1. The CDR3 is 15 amino acids. Germline trimming cut 3 bases from V and 3 bases from J; bases unmatched to any gene: 7. Germline CDR1 reads MGHRA; CDR2 reads YSYEKL. The CDR3 DNA sequence: TGCGCCAGCAGCCACAAAAAAACAGGGGGCTACGAGCAGTACTTC. Translating gives CASSHKKTGGYEQYF.

Details on this clone: The sample contains more than one DNA sequence encoding this CDR3. This chain links TRBV6-1 with TRBJ2-7; D is uncertain. Germline CDR1 reads MNHNS; CDR2 reads SASEGT. The CDR3 runs 13 residues. V lost 3 bases and J lost 4, with 10 bases in between. In DNA form, the CDR3 reads TGTGCCAGCAGTGAGGGCCAGCTTTACGAGCAGTACTTC. Its protein is CASSEGQLYEQYF.

The CDR3 nucleotides read TGCGCCAGCAGCCAAGTGGTGGCAGCCTACGAGCAGTACTTC. This gives the protein CASSQVVAAYEQYF. The chain recombines TRBV4-1 with TRBJ2-7; D is uncertain. Trimming took 1 base from V and 2 from J, leaving 9 bases between them. The germline V gene has CDR1 MGHRA and CDR2 YSYEKL. CDR3 size: 14 residues.

The genes are TRBV27 and TRBJ1-4; the D gene is possibly TRBD1 (6 bases). Trimming cost V 3 bases and J 4 bases, with 15 bases left between them. The CDR3 runs to 16 residues. Germline-derived CDR1 and CDR2 are MNHEY and SMNVEV (reference sequence). CDR3 nucleotide sequence: TGTGCCAGCAGTTTTTACAGGGAGACCTATAATGAAAAACTGTTTTTT. It specifies CASSFYRETYNEKLFF.

J is TRBJ2-1 and V is TRBV27; 9 bases line up with TRBD2. The junction had 11 bases not matched to a gene; V was cut back by 8 bases and J by 6 bases. The CDR3 is 15 residues long. CDR1 is MNHEY and CDR2 is SMNVEV in the germline V gene (reference sequence). CDR3 in DNA: TGTGCCAGCGGGCCCGGGGCGGGAGGGGTCAATGAGCAGTTCTTC. Its translation: CASGPGAGGVNEQFF.

Remarks on this clone: This specimen includes other DNA sequences encoding the same CDR3. The chain has TRBV6-5 and TRBJ2-7; D gene unclear. Trimming shortened V by 1 base and J by 3 bases, and 7 bases separated the two germline ends. CDR3 length: 13 residues. Germline CDR1 is MNHEY and CDR2 is SVGAGI. The chain's CDR3 is CASSYWSGYEQYF. The CDR3 DNA is TGTGCCAGCAGTTACTGGTCAGGCTACGAGCAGTACTTC.

The chain employs TRBV7-8 and TRBJ2-3; 10 bases are a match to TRBD2. Germline CDR1 and CDR2: SGHVS and FQNEAQ. This CDR3 spans 15 amino acids. J gave up 0 bases and V 6 bases, and 3 bases lay outside the gene matches. CDR3 sequence reads: CASRPGLASTDTQYF. CDR3 DNA: TGTGCCAGCAGACCGGGACTAGCGAGCACAGATACGCAGTATTTT. The entire variable domain, with the rest obtained from reference TRBV7-8 and TRBJ2-3, is as follows: GAGVSQSPRYKVAKRGQDVALRCDPISGHVSLFWYQQALGQGPEFLTYFQNEAQLDKSGLPSDRFFAERPEGSVSTLKIQRTQQEDSAVYLCASRPGLASTDTQYFGPGTRLTVL.

The chain employs TRBV7-3 and TRBJ1-1, with a tentative D call TRBD1 (5 bases). The germline V gene encodes CDR1 SGHTA and CDR2 FQGTGA. V was pared by 6 bases and J by 1 base, with 15 bases between. This CDR3 has 15 residues. Here the CDR3 DNA reads TGTGCCAGCAGTTATGACACAGGATCGAACACTGAAGCTTTCTTT. Amino acid sequence: CASSYDTGSNTEAFF.

This chain connects TRBV10-1 to TRBJ2-2; tentative D call: TRBD2 (5 bases). Germline CDR1 reads WNHNN; CDR2 reads SYGVQD (reference sequence). The CDR3 spans 15 residues. Deletions cut 3 bases from V and 0 bases from J, with 8 bases between. The CDR3 protein is CASSDVGANTGELFF. CDR3 sequence (DNA): TGCGCCAGCAGTGACGTCGGGGCGAACACCGGGGAGCTGTTTTTT.

In DNA, the CDR3 is TGTGCCAGCACCCCTGGGGGTTCCAATGAGCAGTTCTTC. It is translated as CASTPGGSNEQFF. This chain uses TRBV28 with TRBJ2-1; either TRBD1 or TRBD2 may supply D (5 bases each). V lost 7 bases, J lost 6 bases, and 13 bases lay in between. Germline CDR1 is MDHEN and CDR2 is SYDVKM. The CDR3 is 13 residues long.

The chain is built from TRBV4-1 and TRBJ1-5; 9 bases are a match to TRBD1. The germline gives CDR1 MGHRA, CDR2 YSYEKL. With 4 bases clipped from V and 6 bases from J, the junction kept 7 bases outside the gene matches. The CDR3 is made up of 15 amino acids. The CDR3 protein is CASSLRTGEGQPQHF. CDR3 DNA: TGCGCCAGCAGCCTTAGGACAGGGGAGGGTCAGCCCCAGCATTTT.

This clone was detected only once. The chain combines TRBV12-5 with TRBJ2-7, with 10 bases identical to TRBD1. J gave up 1 base and V 7 bases, and 10 bases lay outside the gene matches. This CDR3 is 16 amino acids long. CDR1 and CDR2 from the germline V gene are LGHNT and FRNRAP. CDR3: CASALTGTGVSYEQYF. The DNA for the CDR3 is TGTGCTAGTGCCCTTACCGGGACAGGGGTATCCTACGAGCAGTACTTC.